This entry concerns a single TCR beta chain. CDR3 length: 15 amino acids. The source of the sample is a study of technical replicates of blood from a few donors. Profiling relied on immunoSEQ multiplex PCR, and the TCRdb table lists in-frame clones only, not all of them. The sample holds about 75,000 clones, approximately 96% seen once. Sequencing was carried out using T cells isolated from PBMCs. The rearrangement uses TRBV21-1 and TRBJ1-2. TRBV21-1 corresponds to a pseudogene. This TCR came from a human donor in good health. The DNA of the CDR3 is TGTGCCAGCAACCTACCGGAGGGCTGCCCCTATGGCTACACCTTC. It yields the protein CASNLPEGCPYGYTF.